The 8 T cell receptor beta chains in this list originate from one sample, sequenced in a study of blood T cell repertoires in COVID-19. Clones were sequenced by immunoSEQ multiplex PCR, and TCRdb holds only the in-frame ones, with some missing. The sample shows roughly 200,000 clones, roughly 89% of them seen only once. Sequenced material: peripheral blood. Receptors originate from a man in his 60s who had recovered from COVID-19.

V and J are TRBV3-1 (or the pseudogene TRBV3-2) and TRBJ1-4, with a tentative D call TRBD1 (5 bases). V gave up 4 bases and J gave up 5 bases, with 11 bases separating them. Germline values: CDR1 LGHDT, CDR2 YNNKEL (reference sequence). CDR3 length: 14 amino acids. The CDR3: CASSPSTANEKLFF. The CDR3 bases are TGTGCCAGCAGCCCTTCGACAGCCAATGAAAAACTGTTTTTT.

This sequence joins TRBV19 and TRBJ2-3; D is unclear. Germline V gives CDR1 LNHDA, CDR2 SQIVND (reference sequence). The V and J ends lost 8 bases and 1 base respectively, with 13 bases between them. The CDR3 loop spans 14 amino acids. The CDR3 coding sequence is TGTGCCAGTGCCCTAAACTCGGGCACAGATACGCAGTATTTT. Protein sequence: CASALNSGTDTQYF.

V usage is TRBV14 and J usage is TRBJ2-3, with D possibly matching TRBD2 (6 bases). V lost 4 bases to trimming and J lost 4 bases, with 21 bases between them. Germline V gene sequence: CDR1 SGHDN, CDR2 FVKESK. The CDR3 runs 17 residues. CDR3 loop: CASSRRGGVRYADTQYF. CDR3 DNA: TGTGCCAGCAGCCGTCGGGGCGGGGTAAGGTACGCAGATACGCAGTATTTT.

The CDR3 reads CASSHRAPGRGETQYF. CDR3 in DNA: TGTGCCAGCAGTCACCGGGCCCCGGGGAGAGGGGAGACCCAGTACTTC. The chain is built from TRBV3-1 (or the pseudogene TRBV3-2) and TRBJ2-5; a possible D gene is TRBD2 (5 bases). The CDR3 has 16 residues. Germline V gene sequence: CDR1 LGHDT, CDR2 YNNKEL (reference sequence). Between the trimmed V and J ends, which lost 6 bases and 5 bases, there was a span of 22 bases.

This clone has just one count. The CDR3 sequence: CASSAYSGGTDTQYF. The CDR3, as DNA: TGTGCCAGCAGCGCGTATAGCGGGGGGACAGATACGCAGTATTTT. This chain joins TRBV11-3 and TRBJ2-3; 10 bases match TRBD2. Germline CDR1 reads SGHNT; CDR2 reads YENEEA. The CDR3 sequence is 15 residues long. V was clipped by 5 bases and J by 3 bases; unmatched bases: 5.

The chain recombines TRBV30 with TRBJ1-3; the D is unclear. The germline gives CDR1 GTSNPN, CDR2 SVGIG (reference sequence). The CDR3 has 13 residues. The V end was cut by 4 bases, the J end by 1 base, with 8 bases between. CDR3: CAWTGFSGNTIYF. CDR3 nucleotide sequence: TGTGCCTGGACGGGGTTTTCTGGAAACACCATATATTTT.

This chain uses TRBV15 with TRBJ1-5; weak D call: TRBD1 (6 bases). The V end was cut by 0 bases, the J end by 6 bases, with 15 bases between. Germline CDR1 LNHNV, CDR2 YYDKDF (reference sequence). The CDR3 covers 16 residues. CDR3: CATSREETGWGQPQHF. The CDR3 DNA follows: TGTGCCACCAGCAGAGAAGAAACAGGGTGGGGTCAGCCCCAGCATTTT. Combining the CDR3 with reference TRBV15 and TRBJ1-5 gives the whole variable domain DAMVIQNPRYQVTQFGKPVTLSCSQTLNHNVMYWYQQKSSQAPKLLFHYYDKDFNNEADTPDNFQSRRPNTSFCFLDIRSPGLGDTAMYLCATSREETGWGQPQHFGDGTRLSIL.

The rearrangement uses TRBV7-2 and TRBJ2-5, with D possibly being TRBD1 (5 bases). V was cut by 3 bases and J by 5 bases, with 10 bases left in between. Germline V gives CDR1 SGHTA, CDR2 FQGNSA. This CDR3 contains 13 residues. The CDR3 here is CASSFQGGETQYF. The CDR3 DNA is TGTGCCAGCAGCTTCCAGGGTGGGGAGACCCAGTACTTC.